This TCR beta chain appears in the sequencing data of a study of blood T cell repertoires in COVID-19. Study-level background: Acute and convalescent COVID-19 samples came from the United States, Italy and Spain. From T cells, B-cell-depleted T cells, or PBMCs came the material, which was cDNA or gDNA.

This clone was found a few times. Authors' methods: Amplifying reference gene primers gave estimates of nucleated cell counts. The repertoire was sequenced with immunoSEQ multiplex PCR; TCRdb's copy has only in-frame clones and lacks some. V, J and clone size reflect that table, while D and trimming were determined from the DNA. Seen here are about 170,000 clones, 85% observed once, and the top ten hold 3% to 4%. Material for sequencing was peripheral blood. This clonotype was obtained from a human donor with acute or convalescent COVID-19. The donor label of this sample is uncertain.

The chain's CDR3 is CASSLGLSGELFF. Written as DNA, the CDR3 is TGTGCCAGCAGCTTAGGACTGTCCGGGGAGCTGTTTTTT. The chain employs TRBV11-2 and TRBJ2-2; D not certain. V lost 1 base to trimming and J lost 6 bases, with 6 bases between them. The CDR3 sequence is 13 residues long. From germline, CDR1 is SGHAT and CDR2 FQNNGV.